The entry below describes one T cell receptor beta chain. CDR1 and CDR2 (germline): SGHAT, FQNNGV. The J segment lost 3 bases and the V segment lost 3 bases, leaving 2 bases of the junction unmatched. CDR3 size: 15 residues. The data derive from a study of blood T cell repertoires in COVID-19. As for the study in general: Samples of COVID-19 (acute and convalescent) were obtained from the United States, Italy and Spain.

Per the original data handling: Amplification from reference gene primers served as the basis for estimated nucleated cell counts. TCRdb's table, derived via immunoSEQ multiplex PCR, lists solely in-frame clones and lacks some. The V and J calls and clone size were taken over from that table, and D and trimming were inferred from the DNA. The sample gives about 300,000 clones, over 75% of which show up once; about an eighth is in the top ten. Input material: peripheral blood. The TCR comes from a human donor in a cohort sampled during active COVID-19. The chain links TRBV11-2 to TRBJ1-4; 9 bases line up with TRBD1. This CDR3 is CASSFTGGSNEKLFF. The CDR3 coding sequence is TGTGCCAGCAGCTTCACAGGGGGCTCTAATGAAAAACTGTTTTTT.